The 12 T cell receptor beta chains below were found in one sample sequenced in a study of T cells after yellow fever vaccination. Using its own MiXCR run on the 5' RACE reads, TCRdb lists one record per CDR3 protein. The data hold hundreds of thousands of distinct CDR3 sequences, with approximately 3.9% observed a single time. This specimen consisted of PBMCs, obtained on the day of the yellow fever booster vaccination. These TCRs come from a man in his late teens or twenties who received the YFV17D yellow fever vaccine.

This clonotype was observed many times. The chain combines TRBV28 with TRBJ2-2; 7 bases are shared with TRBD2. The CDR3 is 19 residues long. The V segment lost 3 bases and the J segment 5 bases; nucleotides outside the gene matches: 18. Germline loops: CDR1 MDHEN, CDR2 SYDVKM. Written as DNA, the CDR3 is TGTGCCAGCAGTTTGGGGCCAGTATCGGAGCGGGGTTATACCGGGGAGCTGTTTTTT. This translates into CASSLGPVSERGYTGELFF.

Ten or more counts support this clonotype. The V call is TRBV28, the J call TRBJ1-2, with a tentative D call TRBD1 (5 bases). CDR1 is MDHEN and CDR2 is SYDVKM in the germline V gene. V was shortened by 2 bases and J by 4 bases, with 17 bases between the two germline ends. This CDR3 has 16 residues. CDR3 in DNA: TGTGCCAGCAGTTTAAACTCACTCAGGGTGCTCTATGGCTACACCTTC. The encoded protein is CASSLNSLRVLYGYTF.

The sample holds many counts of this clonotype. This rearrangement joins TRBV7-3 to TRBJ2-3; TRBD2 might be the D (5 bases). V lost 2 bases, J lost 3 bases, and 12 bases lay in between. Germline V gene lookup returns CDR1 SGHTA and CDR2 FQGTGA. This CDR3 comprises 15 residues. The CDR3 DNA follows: TGTGCCAGCAGCTTATCGTCTAGCAGAACAGATACGCAGTATTTT. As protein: CASSLSSSRTDTQYF.

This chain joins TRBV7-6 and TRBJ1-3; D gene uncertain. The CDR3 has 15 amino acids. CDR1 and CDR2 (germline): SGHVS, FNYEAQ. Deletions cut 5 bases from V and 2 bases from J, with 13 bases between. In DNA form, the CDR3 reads TGTGCCAGCAGCCCCTACGGCCGTCCTGGAAACACCATATATTTT. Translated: CASSPYGRPGNTIYF.

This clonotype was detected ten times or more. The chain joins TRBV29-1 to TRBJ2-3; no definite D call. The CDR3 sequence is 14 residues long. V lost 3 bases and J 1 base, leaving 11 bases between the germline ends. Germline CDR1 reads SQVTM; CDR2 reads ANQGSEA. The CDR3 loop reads CSVDRPPGTDTQYF. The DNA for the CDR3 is TGCAGCGTTGACCGGCCCCCCGGCACAGATACGCAGTATTTT.

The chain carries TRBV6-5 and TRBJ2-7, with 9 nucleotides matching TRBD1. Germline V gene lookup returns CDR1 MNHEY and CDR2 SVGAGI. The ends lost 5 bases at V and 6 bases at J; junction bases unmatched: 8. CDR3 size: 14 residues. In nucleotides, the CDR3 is TGTGCCAGCAGTCCCGGACAGGGGTACGGCGAGCAGTACTTC. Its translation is CASSPGQGYGEQYF.

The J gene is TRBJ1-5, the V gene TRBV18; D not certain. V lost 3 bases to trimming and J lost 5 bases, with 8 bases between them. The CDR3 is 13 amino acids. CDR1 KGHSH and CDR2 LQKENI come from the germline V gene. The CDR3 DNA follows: TGTGCCAGCTCACCTGACATATATCAGCCCCAGCATTTT. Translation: CASSPDIYQPQHF.

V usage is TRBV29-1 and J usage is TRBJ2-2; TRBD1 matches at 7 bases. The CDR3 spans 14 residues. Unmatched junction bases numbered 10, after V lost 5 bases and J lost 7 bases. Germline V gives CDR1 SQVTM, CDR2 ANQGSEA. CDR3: CSVSDRDSDGELFF. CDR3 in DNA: TGCAGCGTTTCTGACAGGGATAGTGACGGGGAGCTGTTTTTT.

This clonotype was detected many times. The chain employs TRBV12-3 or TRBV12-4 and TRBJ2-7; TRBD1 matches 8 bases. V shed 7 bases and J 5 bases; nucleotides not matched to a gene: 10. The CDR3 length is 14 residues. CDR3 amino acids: CASKGGGQGHEQYF. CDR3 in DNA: TGTGCCAGCAAAGGGGGCGGACAGGGCCACGAGCAGTACTTC.

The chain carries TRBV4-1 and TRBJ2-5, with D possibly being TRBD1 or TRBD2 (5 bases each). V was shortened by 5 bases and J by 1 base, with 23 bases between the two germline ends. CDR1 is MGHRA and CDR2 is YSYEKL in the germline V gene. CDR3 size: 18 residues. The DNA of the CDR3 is TGCGCCAGCAGCTCCCAAGCGGTGGGTGGGGCGCTCCAAGAGACCCAGTACTTC. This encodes CASSSQAVGGALQETQYF.

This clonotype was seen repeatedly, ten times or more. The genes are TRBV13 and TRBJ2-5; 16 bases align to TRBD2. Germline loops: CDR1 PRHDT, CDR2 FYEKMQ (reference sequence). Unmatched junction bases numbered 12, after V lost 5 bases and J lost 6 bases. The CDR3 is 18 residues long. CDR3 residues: CASSPGLAGGPFRKTQYF. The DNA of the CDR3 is TGTGCCAGCAGCCCGGGACTAGCGGGGGGGCCATTCCGGAAGACCCAGTACTTC.

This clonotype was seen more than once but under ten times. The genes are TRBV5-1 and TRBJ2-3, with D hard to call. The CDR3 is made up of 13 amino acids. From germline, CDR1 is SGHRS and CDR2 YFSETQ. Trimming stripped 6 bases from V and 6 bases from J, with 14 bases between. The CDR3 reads CASTISLGDTQYF. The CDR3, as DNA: TGCGCCAGCACCATATCGCTGGGCGATACGCAGTATTTT.